This T cell receptor (beta chain) originates from a study of cytomegalovirus exposure and HLA in healthy donors. Study-level information: The 95 to 150 validation repertoires, a later analysis reported, used the same platform as the approximately 670 first-cohort repertoires.

In the case of this clone: What it recognizes is unknown.

Only in-frame clones appear in the TCRdb table, and some are missing; sequencing was by immunoSEQ multiplex PCR. This sample has 150,000 to 200,000 clones, with around nine tenths found just once. Study-wide results and limits: As was reported, the classifier diagnosed cytomegalovirus status with high specificity and sensitivity. Researchers catalogued approximately 170 TCR beta chains as cytomegalovirus-associated.

V gave up 6 bases and J gave up 0 bases; unmatched junction bases: 4. CDR3 size: 16 residues. Per the germline V gene, CDR1 is MNHEY and CDR2 is SMNVEV (reference sequence). Specimen: PBMCs. The rearrangement uses TRBV27 and TRBJ2-6, with 8 bases identical to TRBD1. The receptor comes from a man aged 30-40 years in good health and CMV-seropositive. CDR3 region: CASRAGGRSGANVLTF. The CDR3 nucleotides read TGTGCCAGCAGAGCAGGGGGCCGCTCTGGGGCCAACGTCCTGACTTTC.